This T cell receptor beta chain stems from a study of blood T cell repertoires in COVID-19. About the study: Spain, Italy and the United States supplied samples that represented acute and convalescent COVID-19. Nucleic acid was either cDNA or gDNA, and it came from T cells, B-cell-depleted T cells, or PBMCs.

The authors' processing: The authors estimated nucleated cell counts from reference gene primer amplification. Method: immunoSEQ multiplex PCR; TCRdb's copy keeps in-frame clones and lacks some. V, J and clone size are taken as reported in that table, and D and trimming were inferred from the DNA itself. The data contain roughly 130,000 clones, 84% of them singletons. Participant reports of clinical history set cohort assignment. V shed 6 bases and J 4 bases; nucleotides not matched to a gene: 11. Looked up from germline, CDR1 is SGHDT and CDR2 is YYEEEE. This CDR3 is built from 15 residues. This chain links TRBV5-6 with TRBJ2-7; 9 bases fit TRBD2. This TCR came from a woman aged 45-59 years with acute COVID-19. The sequenced sample consisted of PBMCs or T cells enriched from blood (not recorded which). The CDR3 DNA follows: TGTGCCAGCAACGCTCTGGGACTAGCAGTTTACGAGCAGTACTTC. Translation gives CASNALGLAVYEQYF.